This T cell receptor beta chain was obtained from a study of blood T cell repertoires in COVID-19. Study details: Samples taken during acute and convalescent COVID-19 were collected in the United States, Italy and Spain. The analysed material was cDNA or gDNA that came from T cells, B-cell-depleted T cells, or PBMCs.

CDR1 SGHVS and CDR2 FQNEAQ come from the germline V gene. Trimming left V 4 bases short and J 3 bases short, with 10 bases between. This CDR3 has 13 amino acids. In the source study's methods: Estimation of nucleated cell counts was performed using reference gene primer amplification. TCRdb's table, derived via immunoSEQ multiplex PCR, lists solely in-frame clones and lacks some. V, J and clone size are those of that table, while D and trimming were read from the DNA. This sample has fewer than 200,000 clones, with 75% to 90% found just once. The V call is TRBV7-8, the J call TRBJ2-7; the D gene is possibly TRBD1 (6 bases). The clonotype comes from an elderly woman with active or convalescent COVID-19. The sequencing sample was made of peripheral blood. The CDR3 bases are TGTGCCAGCAGCTATGACAGGCACTACGAGCAGTACTTC. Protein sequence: CASSYDRHYEQYF. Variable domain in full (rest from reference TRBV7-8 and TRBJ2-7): GAGVSQSPRYKVAKRGQDVALRCDPISGHVSLFWYQQALGQGPEFLTYFQNEAQLDKSGLPSDRFFAERPEGSVSTLKIQRTQQEDSAVYLCASSYDRHYEQYFGPGTRLTVT.